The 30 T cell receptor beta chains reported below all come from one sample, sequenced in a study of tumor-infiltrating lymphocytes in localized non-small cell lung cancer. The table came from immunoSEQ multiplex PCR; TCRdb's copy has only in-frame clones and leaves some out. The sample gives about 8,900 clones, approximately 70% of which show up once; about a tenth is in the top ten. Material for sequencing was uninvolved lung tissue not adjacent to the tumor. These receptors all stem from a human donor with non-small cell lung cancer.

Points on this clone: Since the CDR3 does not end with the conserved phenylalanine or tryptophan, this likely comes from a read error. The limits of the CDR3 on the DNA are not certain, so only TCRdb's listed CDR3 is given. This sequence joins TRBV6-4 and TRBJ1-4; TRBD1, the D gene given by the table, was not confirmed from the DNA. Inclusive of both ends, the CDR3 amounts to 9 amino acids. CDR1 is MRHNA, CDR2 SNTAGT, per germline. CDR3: CATCPGTGE.

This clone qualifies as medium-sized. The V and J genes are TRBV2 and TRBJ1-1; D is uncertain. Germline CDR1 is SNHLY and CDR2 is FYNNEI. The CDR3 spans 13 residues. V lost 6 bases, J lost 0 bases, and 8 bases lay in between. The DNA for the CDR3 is TGTGCCAGCAGAGCTGAAATGAACACTGAAGCTTTCTTT. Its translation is CASRAEMNTEAFF.

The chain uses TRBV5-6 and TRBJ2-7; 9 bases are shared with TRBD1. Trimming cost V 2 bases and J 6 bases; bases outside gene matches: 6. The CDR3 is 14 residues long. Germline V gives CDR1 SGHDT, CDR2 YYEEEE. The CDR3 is CASSLGTGLREQYF. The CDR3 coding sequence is TGTGCCAGCAGCTTAGGGACAGGGCTGCGCGAGCAGTACTTC.

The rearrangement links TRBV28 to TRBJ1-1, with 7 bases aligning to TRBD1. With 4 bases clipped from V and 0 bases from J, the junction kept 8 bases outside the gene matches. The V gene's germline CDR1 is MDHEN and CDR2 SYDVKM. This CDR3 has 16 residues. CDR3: CASSSKTGRMNTEAFF. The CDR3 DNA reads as TGTGCCAGCAGTTCAAAGACAGGGAGGATGAACACTGAAGCTTTCTTT.

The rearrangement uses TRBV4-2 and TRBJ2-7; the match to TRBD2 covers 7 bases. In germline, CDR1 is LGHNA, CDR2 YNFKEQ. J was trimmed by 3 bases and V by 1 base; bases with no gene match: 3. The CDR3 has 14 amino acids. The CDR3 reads CASSQGGGGYEQYF. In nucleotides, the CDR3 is TGTGCCAGCAGCCAAGGAGGCGGGGGCTACGAGCAGTACTTC.

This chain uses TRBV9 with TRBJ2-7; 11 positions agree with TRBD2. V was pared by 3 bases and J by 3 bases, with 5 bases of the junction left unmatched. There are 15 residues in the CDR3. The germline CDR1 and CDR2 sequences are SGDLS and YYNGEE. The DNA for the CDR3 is TGTGCCAGCAGCGCCGGGACTAGCGGTCGCTACGAGCAGTACTTC. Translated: CASSAGTSGRYEQYF.

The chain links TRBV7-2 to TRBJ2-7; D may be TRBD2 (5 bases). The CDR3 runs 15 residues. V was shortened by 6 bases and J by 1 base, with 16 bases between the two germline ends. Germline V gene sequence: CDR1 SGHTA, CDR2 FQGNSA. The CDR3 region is CASSPQASSSYEQYF. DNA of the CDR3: TGTGCCAGCAGTCCCCAGGCTAGCTCGTCCTACGAGCAGTACTTC.

The CDR3 is CASSQESEASYEQYF. The CDR3 DNA reads TGCGCCAGCAGCCAAGAATCGGAAGCTTCCTACGAGCAGTACTTC. This chain uses TRBV4-3 with TRBJ2-7; D is undetermined. Germline assignment: CDR1 LGHNA and CDR2 YSLEER. CDR3 length: 15 amino acids. Trimming took off 0 bases at V and 1 base at J, with 10 bases between the two ends.

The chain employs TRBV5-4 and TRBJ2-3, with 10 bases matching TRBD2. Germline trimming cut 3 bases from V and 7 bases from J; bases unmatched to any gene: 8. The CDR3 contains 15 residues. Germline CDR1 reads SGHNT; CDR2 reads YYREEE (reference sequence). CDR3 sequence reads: CASSYPTSGEYTQYF. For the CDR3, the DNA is TGTGCCAGCAGCTACCCTACTAGCGGGGAATATACGCAGTATTTT.

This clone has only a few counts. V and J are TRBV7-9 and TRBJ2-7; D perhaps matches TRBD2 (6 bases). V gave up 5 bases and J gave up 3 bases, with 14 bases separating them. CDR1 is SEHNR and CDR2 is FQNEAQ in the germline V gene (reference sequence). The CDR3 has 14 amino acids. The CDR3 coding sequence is TGTGCCAGCAGCCCCCCCTCGGGGGACTACGAGCAGTACTTC. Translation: CASSPPSGDYEQYF.

The CDR3 sequence: CASSGVREGSNQPQHF. The CDR3 DNA is TGTGCCAGCAGTGGCGTGAGGGAAGGAAGCAATCAGCCCCAGCATTTT. The chain couples TRBV6-1 to TRBJ1-5; D gene unclear. Trimming stripped 4 bases from V and 1 base from J, with 14 bases between. The CDR3 length is 16 residues. Germline V CDR1 and CDR2: MNHNS, SASEGT.

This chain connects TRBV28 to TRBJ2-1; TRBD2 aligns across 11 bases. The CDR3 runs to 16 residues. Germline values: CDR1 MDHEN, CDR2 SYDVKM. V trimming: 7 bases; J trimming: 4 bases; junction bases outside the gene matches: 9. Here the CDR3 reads CASTYLGLAAYNEQFF. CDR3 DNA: TGTGCCAGCACGTACTTGGGACTAGCGGCTTACAATGAGCAGTTCTTC.

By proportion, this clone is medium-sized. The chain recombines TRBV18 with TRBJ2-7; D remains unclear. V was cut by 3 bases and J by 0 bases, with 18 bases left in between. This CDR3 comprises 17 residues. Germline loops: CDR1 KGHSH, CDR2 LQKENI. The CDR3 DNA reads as TGTGCCAGCTCACCCCTAGGCCCGGGCCCCAGCTCCTACGAGCAGTACTTC. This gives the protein CASSPLGPGPSSYEQYF.

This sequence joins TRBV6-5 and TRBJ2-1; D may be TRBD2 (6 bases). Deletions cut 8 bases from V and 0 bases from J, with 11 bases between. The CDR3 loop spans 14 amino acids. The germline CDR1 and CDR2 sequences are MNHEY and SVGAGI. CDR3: CASHGGSSYNEQFF. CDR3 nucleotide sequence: TGTGCCAGCCACGGGGGTAGCTCCTACAATGAGCAGTTCTTC.

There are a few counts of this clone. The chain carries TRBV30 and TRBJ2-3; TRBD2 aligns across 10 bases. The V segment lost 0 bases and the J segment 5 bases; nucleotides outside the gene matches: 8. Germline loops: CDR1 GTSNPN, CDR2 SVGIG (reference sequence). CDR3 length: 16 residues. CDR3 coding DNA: TGTGCCTGGAGTGTAGGTACTAGCGGGATGAAAGATACGCAGTATTTT. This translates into CAWSVGTSGMKDTQYF. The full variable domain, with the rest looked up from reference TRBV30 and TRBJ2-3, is SQTIHQWPATLVQPVGSPLSLECTVEGTSNPNLYWYRQAAGRGLQLLFYSVGIGQISSEVPQNLSASRPQDRQFILSSKKLLLSDSGFYLCAWSVGTSGMKDTQYFGPGTRLTVL.

The CDR3 DNA sequence: TGTGCCAGTAGAGGATCGGGGGCCCCGGGCAATGAGCAGTTCTTC. It specifies CASRGSGAPGNEQFF. The chain is built from TRBV19 and TRBJ2-1; either TRBD1 or TRBD2 may fit D (6 bases each). Germline V lookup: CDR1 LNHDA, CDR2 SQIVND (reference sequence). This CDR3 has 15 amino acids. V gave up 6 bases and J gave up 6 bases, with 18 bases separating them.

CDR3 nucleotides: TGTGCCAGCAGTGAGACCGGGACACTAAACACAGATACGCAGTATTTT. Its protein product is CASSETGTLNTDTQYF. The chain recombines TRBV14 with TRBJ2-3, with TRBD1 as a possible D gene (6 bases). The CDR3 contains 16 residues. Germline CDR1 is SGHDN and CDR2 is FVKESK. Trimming cost V 6 bases and J 2 bases, with 18 bases left between them. Variable domain in full (rest from reference TRBV14 and TRBJ2-3): EAGVTQFPSHSVIEKGQTVTLRCDPISGHDNLYWYRRVMGKEIKFLLHFVKESKQDESGMPNNRFLAERTGGTYSTLKVQPAELEDSGVYFCASSETGTLNTDTQYFGPGTRLTVL.

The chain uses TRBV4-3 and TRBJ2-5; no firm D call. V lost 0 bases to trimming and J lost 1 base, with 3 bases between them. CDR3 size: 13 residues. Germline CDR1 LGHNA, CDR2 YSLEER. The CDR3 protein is CASSQDSQETQYF. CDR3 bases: TGCGCCAGCAGCCAAGACAGCCAAGAGACCCAGTACTTC.

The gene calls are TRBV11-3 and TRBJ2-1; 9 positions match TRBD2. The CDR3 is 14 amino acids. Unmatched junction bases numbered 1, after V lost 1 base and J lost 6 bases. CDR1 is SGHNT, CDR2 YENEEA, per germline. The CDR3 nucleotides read TGTGCCAGCAGCTTAGCGGGACTAGCCAATGAGCAGTTCTTC. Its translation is CASSLAGLANEQFF.

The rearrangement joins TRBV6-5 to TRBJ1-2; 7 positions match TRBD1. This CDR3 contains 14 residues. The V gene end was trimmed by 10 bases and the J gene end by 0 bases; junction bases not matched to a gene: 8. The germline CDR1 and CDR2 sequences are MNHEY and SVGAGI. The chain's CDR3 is CAIGRTGANYGYTF. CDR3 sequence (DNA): TGTGCCATCGGACGGACAGGAGCTAACTATGGCTACACCTTC.

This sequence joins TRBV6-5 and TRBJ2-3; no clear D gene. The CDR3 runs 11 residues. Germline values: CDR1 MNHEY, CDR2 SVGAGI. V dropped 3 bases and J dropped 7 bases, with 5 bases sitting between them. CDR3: CASSYLHTQYF. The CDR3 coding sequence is TGTGCCAGCAGTTATCTTCATACGCAGTATTTT.

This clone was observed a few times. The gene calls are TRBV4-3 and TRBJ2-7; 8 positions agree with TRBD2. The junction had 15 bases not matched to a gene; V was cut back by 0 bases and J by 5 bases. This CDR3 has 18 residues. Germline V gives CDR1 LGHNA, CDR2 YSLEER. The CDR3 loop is CASSQEIHRSGSVDEQYF. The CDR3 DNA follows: TGCGCCAGCAGCCAAGAAATTCATCGGAGCGGGAGCGTCGACGAGCAGTACTTC.

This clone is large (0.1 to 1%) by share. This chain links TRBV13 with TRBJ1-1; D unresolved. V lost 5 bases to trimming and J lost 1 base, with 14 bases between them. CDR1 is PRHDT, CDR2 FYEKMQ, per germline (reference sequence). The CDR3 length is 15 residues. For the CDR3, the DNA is TGTGCCAGCAGCGACTCTCGCCGGGGGAACACTGAAGCTTTCTTT. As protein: CASSDSRRGNTEAFF.

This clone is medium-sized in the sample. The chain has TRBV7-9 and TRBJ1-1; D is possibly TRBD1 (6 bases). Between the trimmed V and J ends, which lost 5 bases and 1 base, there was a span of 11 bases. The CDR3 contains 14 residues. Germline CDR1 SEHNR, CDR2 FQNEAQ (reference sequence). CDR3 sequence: CASSPGGPNTEAFF. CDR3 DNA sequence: TGTGCCAGCAGCCCGGGGGGCCCGAACACTGAAGCTTTCTTT.

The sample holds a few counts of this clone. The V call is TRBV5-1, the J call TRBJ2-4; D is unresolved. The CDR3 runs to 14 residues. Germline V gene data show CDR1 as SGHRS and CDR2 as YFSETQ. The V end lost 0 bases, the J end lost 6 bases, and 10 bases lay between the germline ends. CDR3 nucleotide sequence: TGCGCCAGCAGCTTGGTAGGAGTCCCAAACATTCAGTACTTC. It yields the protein CASSLVGVPNIQYF. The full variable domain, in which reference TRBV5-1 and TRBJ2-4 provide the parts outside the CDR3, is KAGVTQTPRYLIKTRGQQVTLSCSPISGHRSVSWYQQTPGQGLQFLFEYFSETQRNKGNFPGRFSGRQFSNSRSEMNVSTLELGDSALYLCASSLVGVPNIQYFGAGTRLSVL.

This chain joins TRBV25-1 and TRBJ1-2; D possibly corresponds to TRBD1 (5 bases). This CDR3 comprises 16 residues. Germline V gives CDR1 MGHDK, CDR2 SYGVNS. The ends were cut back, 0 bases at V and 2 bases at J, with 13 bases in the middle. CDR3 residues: CASSEYIRDGNYGYTF. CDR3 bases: TGTGCCAGCAGTGAATATATAAGGGACGGAAACTATGGCTACACCTTC.

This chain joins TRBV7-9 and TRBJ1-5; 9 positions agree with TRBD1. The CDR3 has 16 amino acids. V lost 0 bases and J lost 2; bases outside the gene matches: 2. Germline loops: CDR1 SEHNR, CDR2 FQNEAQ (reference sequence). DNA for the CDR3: TGTGCCAGCAGCTTAGCGGACAGGGGAGGCAATCAGCCCCAGCATTTT. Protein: CASSLADRGGNQPQHF. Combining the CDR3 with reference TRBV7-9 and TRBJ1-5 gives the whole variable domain DTGVSQNPRHKITKRGQNVTFRCDPISEHNRLYWYRQTLGQGPEFLTYFQNEAQLEKSRLLSDRFSAERPKGSFSTLEIQRTEQGDSAMYLCASSLADRGGNQPQHFGDGTRLSIL.

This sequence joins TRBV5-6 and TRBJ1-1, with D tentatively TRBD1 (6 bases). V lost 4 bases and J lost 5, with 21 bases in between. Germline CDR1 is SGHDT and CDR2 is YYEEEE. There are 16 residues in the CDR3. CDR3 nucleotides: TGTGCCAGCAGCGCGCCCTCACGGGGGCCTGGAACTGAAGCTTTCTTT. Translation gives CASSAPSRGPGTEAFF.

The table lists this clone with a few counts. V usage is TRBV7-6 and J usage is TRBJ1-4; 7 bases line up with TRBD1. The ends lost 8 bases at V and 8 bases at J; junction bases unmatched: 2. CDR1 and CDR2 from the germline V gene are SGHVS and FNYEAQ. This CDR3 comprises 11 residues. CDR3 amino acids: CASGTVEKLFF. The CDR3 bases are TGTGCCAGCGGGACAGTAGAAAAACTGTTTTTT.

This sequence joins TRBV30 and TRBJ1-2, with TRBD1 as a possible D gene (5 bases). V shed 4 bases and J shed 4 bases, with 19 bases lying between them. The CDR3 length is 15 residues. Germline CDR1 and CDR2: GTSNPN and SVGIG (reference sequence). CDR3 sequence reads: CAWTLIDSLVYGYTF. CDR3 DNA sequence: TGTGCCTGGACCCTTATAGACAGCCTAGTCTATGGCTACACCTTC. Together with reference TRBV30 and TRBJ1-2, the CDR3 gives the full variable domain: SQTIHQWPATLVQPVGSPLSLECTVEGTSNPNLYWYRQAAGRGLQLLFYSVGIGQISSEVPQNLSASRPQDRQFILSSKKLLLSDSGFYLCAWTLIDSLVYGYTFGSGTRLTVV.